This T cell receptor beta chain appears in the sequencing data of a study of blood T cell repertoires in COVID-19. Study-level information: Sample material is recorded as cDNA or gDNA derived from T cells, B-cell-depleted T cells, or PBMCs.

V shed 3 bases and J 7 bases; nucleotides not matched to a gene: 6. The CDR3 length is 13 residues. Looked up from germline, CDR1 is SGHDT and CDR2 is YYEEEE. Original processing methods: For nucleated cells, counts were estimated from reference gene primer amplification. Here immunoSEQ multiplex PCR was the method, and the copy in TCRdb shows in-frame clones only, minus some. D and trimming come from the DNA, and the V and J calls and clone size come from that table. The sample yields about 300,000 clones, roughly nine tenths seen once. Sequenced: peripheral blood. This receptor was taken from a woman aged 30 to 39 with COVID-19, enrolled during active disease. The rearrangement links TRBV5-6 to TRBJ1-2; TRBD1 agrees at 7 bases. CDR3 sequence reads: CASSSDRVGGYTF. CDR3 DNA sequence: TGTGCCAGCAGCTCCGACAGGGTAGGTGGCTACACCTTC.